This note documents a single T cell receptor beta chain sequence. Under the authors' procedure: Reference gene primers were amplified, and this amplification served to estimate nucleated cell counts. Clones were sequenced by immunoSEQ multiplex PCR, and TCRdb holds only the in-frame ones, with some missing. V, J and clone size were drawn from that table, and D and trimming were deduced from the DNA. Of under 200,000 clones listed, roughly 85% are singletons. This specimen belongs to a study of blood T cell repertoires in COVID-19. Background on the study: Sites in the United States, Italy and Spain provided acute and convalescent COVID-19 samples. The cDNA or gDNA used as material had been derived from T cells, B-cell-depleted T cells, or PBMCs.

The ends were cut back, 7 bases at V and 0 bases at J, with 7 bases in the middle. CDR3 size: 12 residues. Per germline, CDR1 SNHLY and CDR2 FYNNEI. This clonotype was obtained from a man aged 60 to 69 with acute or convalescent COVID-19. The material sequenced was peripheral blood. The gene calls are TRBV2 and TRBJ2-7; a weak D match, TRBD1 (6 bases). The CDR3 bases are TGTGCCAGCAACAGGGACTCCTACGAGCAGTACTTC. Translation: CASNRDSYEQYF. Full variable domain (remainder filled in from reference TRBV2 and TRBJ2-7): EPEVTQTPSHQVTQMGQEVILRCVPISNHLYFYWYRQILGQKVEFLVSFYNNEISEKSEIFDDQFSVERPDGSNFTLKIRSTKLEDSAMYFCASNRDSYEQYFGPGTRLTVT.